This T cell receptor beta chain was captured by sequencing in a study of monozygotic twins with inflammatory bowel disease (dated by TCRdb to about 2019). Study-level background: The complete study included about 30 monozygotic twin pairs: 19 IBD-discordant Danish pairs and nine German pairs, of which four were IBD-concordant and five were IBD-discordant. Within discordant pairs, disease-associated traits were sought mainly by comparing IBD patients with their genetically identical healthy co-twins. Each individual had, on average, about 151 000 unique TCRalpha sequences and 181 000 unique TCRbeta sequences available for analysis.

The CDR3 numbers 16 residues from cysteine through phenylalanine. No DNA sequence is on record. From the germline V gene (reference sequence), CDR1 is MNHEY and CDR2 is SMNVEV. Overall study results and their limits: IBD patients had lower TCRbeta repertoire diversity, measured by the inverse Simpson index, than their healthy co-twins. No single strong signal or clonotype linked to IBD turned up in the results, so the idea that one exists was not supported. Fewer clonotypes were shared with other individuals by IBD patients than by healthy twins, most markedly in patients showing signs of disease activity. No difference in repertoire similarity was observed between concordant and discordant twins, possibly owing to limited statistical power. Because patients received different immunosuppressive treatments, the repertoires may have picked up extra background noise and variability between individuals. The analysis was unable to tell apart different T cell subtypes.

The library relied on 5' RACE. The input for every TCR library was roughly 3.5 ug of total RNA. For each sample, cDNA was synthesized in eight separate reactions using SMARTScribe reverse transcriptase. Unique molecular identifiers containing a 6-nucleotide sample barcode were introduced through template switching during cDNA synthesis. Two nested PCRs of about 17 and 10 cycles amplified the TCRalpha and TCRbeta cDNA, and bead purification followed each PCR. Before amplification, the cDNA was treated with uracil DNA-glycosylase and purified using the QIAquick PCR purification kit. The second PCR added Illumina TruSeq-compatible adapters along with sample-specific barcodes. Library quality and concentration were checked on TapeStation and Qubit, and libraries were pooled at around 5 ng each. Pooled libraries were sequenced on an Illumina HiSeq2500 single-index Rapid Run with 2 x 100 bp reads and custom sequencing primers. The study's processing was this. MiGEC version 1.2.6 was used for UMI-based consensus assembly, which corrected PCR and sequencing errors. V(D)J alignment, clonotype assembly and CDR3 extraction were performed with MiXCR version 2.1.1. Gene usage, clonotype sharing and MAIT/NKT TCR abundance were normalised by analysing the top 1000, 10 000 and 20 000 clonotypes per sample. Diversity was computed as the inverse Simpson index with the vegan R package after downsampling to 27 000 UMIs. Paired Mann-Whitney U tests on discordant twin pairs were used, with Benjamini-Hochberg multiple-testing correction. Once TCRdb had reprocessed the reads, it stored one entry per CDR3 protein sequence and supplied no DNA. TCRdb, rather than the study authors, made the V and J calls. This sample's listing comprises 95,000 to 110,000 distinct CDR3 sequences. Jointly, the top ten make up 1.5% to 2% of the sample.

An approximately 2.5 ml peripheral blood sample was drawn into PAXgene tubes per donor and stored at -80°C. Without T cell sorting, total RNA was isolated from whole blood using the PAXgene blood miRNA kit on an automated QIAcube. Peripheral blood from monozygotic twin pairs, either concordant or discordant for inflammatory bowel disease, underwent deep TCRalpha and TCRbeta repertoire profiling that used unique molecular barcoding. Smoking habits were recorded for all twin pairs, and individuals were classified as current, former or never smokers. A word on this clonotype: The antigen it recognizes is unknown.

The TCR was taken from a human donor with ulcerative colitis or Crohn's disease, or a healthy co-twin of an affected twin (not recorded which). The V and J genes are TRBV27 and TRBJ1-1; the TCRdb D gene call, TRBD1, has no DNA to confirm it. The sequenced sample was blood. The CDR3 region reads CASTRSNGIGDTEAFF.